A selection of T cell receptor beta chains follows, all from one sample in a study of response to subunit inactivated influenza vaccine. MiXCR, run by TCRdb on the RT-PCR reads, gives a single entry per CDR3 protein. Of around 760,000 distinct CDR3 sequences in the sample, about 14% were seen once. Sequenced material: PBMCs from blood, taken 14 days before vaccination. The receptor source for this set is a man aged 45-60 years who received an inactivated influenza vaccine. Each CDR3 is given with its conserved first and last residue. Fields, in order: J gene, D gene, clone size, V gene, CDR3 DNA, CDR3 protein. The D gene is left open where the match is weak. Rows give clone size only sometimes, using once, few, many, or a class for an expanded clone.

TRBJ2-7 TRBD2 few TRBV28 TGTGCCAGCAGTTTATTGCGGGAGGTCTCCTACGAGCAGTACTTC CASSLLREVSYEQYF
TRBJ1-1 TRBD1 - TRBV12-3/TRBV12-4 TGTGCCAGCAATTCTGGACAGGGGGGGACTACTGAAGCTTTCTTT CASNSGQGGTTEAFF
TRBJ2-5 - few TRBV27 TGTGCCAGCAGTTTAAGGAGGCAAGAGACCCAGTACTTC CASSLRRQETQYF
TRBJ2-2 TRBD2 many TRBV29-1 TGCAGCGTTGAAGAGCGGACTAGCGGACAGCTGTTTTTT CSVEERTSGQLFF
TRBJ2-7 - few TRBV9 TGTGCCAGCAGCGTTGGGGTGGGGGGTGGCTCCTACGAGCAGTACTTC CASSVGVGGGSYEQYF
TRBJ2-7 TRBD1 few TRBV6-1 TGTGCCAGCAGTCCGCAGACGTCAGGGGGCCACGAGCAGTACTTC CASSPQTSGGHEQYF
TRBJ2-1 TRBD1 many TRBV5-1 TGCGCCAGCAGCTTGGTAGGACAGGGATATGAGCAGTTCTTC CASSLVGQGYEQFF
TRBJ2-3 - - TRBV20-1 TGCAGGGGGCATGGGGGGGGCCTTGGAGATACGCAGTATTTT CRGHGGGLGDTQYF
TRBJ2-2 TRBD2 - TRBV9 TGTGCCAGCAGCGTAGGTAGCGGGGTTACCGGGGAGCTGTTTTTT CASSVGSGVTGELFF
TRBJ2-4 - many TRBV20-1 TGCAGTGCTTGGGATAGGGACATTCAGTACTTC CSAWDRDIQYF
TRBJ1-2 TRBD1 - TRBV20-1 TGCAGTGCTAGAGATACAGGGGACTATGGCTACACCTTC CSARDTGDYGYTF
TRBJ2-7 TRBD1 - TRBV7-9 TGTGCCAGCAGCGCGCGAGATACAGGGGTGGGCGAGCAGTACTTC CASSARDTGVGEQYF
TRBJ2-7 - - TRBV5-1 TGCGCCAGCAGCTTGGATCCAGGCTCAACCTACGAGCAGTACTTC CASSLDPGSTYEQYF
TRBJ2-5 - few TRBV20-1 TGCAGTGCTCGAACAGGGCCGAGAGAGACCCAGTACTTC CSARTGPRETQYF
TRBJ2-1 - - TRBV7-9 TGTGCCAGCAATTTATCGCAGGGTTCCTACAATGAGCAGTTCTTC CASNLSQGSYNEQFF
TRBJ1-2 - few TRBV5-6 TGTGCCAGCAGCTTGGATGCCGGATACTATGGCTACACCTTC CASSLDAGYYGYTF
TRBJ2-7 - few TRBV28 TGTGCCAGCAGTCTGGGGGCATTGAGGGACTACGAGCAGTACTTC CASSLGALRDYEQYF
TRBJ2-5 - - TRBV6-1 TGTGCCAGCCGGACTGCCTCAGGGGAGACCCAGTACTTC CASRTASGETQYF
TRBJ2-4 - - TRBV7-9 TGTGCCAGCAGCTCAGGCCAAAGTCGTAATCAGTACTTC CASSSGQSRNQYF
TRBJ1-6 - - TRBV28 TGTGCCAGCAGTTTAGTCCGGGGTTCCTATAATTCACCCCTCCACTTT CASSLVRGSYNSPLHF
TRBJ2-5 TRBD2 few TRBV29-1 TGCAGCGTTGCGGGACTAGCGGGAAACCAGTACTTC CSVAGLAGNQYF
TRBJ1-4 - - TRBV7-9 TGTGCCAGCAGCTCCCAAAAAGATGGACTGTTTTTT CASSSQKDGLFF
TRBJ2-5 - many TRBV2 TGTGCCAGCAGTCCCCAGGGGTATCAAGAGACCCAGTACTTC CASSPQGYQETQYF
TRBJ2-7 - - TRBV20-1 TGCAGTGCTAGTGTTACTAGCGGGACAGGGGAGCAGTACTTC CSASVTSGTGEQYF
TRBJ2-1 TRBD2 - TRBV15 TGTGCCACCAGCAGTGAACCCTCGGGGGGGCAGTTCTTC CATSSEPSGGQFF
TRBJ2-2 TRBD1 few TRBV5-1 TGCGCCAGCAGCTCCTCTTTAAAGACAGGGGAGACCGGGGAGCTGTTTTTT CASSSSLKTGETGELFF
TRBJ1-4 TRBD1 few TRBV19 TGTGCCAGTAGTACCCCCAGGACAGGGGGGAATGAAAAACTGTTTTTT CASSTPRTGGNEKLFF
TRBJ2-5 TRBD2 - TRBV5-1 TGCGCCAGCGCCCCCGGAGCTTTTTCGGGGGGGCTGGAGACCCAGTACTTC CASAPGAFSGGLETQYF
TRBJ2-3 TRBD2 - TRBV15 TGTGCCACCAGCAGAGGGCTAGCGGGGACCACAGATACGCAGTATTTT CATSRGLAGTTDTQYF
TRBJ1-6 - - TRBV7-2 TGTGCCAGCAGCTACCGTCGAGGCCTCTCCTATAATTCACCCCTCCACTTT CASSYRRGLSYNSPLHF
TRBJ2-3 TRBD2 - TRBV4-2 TGCGCCAGCAGCCAAGGATTTCTAGCGGCTAGCACAGATACGCAGTATTTT CASSQGFLAASTDTQYF
TRBJ2-1 - few TRBV20-1 TGCAGTGCTAGAGATCCGGGAAGTGTTTCCTACAATGAGCAGTTCTTC CSARDPGSVSYNEQFF
TRBJ2-7 TRBD1 few TRBV6-1 TGTGCCAGCAGACCCCGACAGGGCTGGTACGAGCAGTACTTC CASRPRQGWYEQYF
TRBJ1-6 TRBD1 many TRBV11-2 TGTGCCAGCAGCTTAGATGGGGCAGGGGGGTTCTATAATTCACCCCTCCACTTT CASSLDGAGGFYNSPLHF
TRBJ2-2 TRBD2 few TRBV7-6 TGTGCCAGCAGCTCAGCGGGGGGGTACACCGGGGAGCTGTTTTTT CASSSAGGYTGELFF
TRBJ2-3 - many TRBV4-1 TGCGCCAGCAGCCGAGGACAGTTTACAGATACGCAGTATTTT CASSRGQFTDTQYF
TRBJ1-3 - few TRBV10-3 TGTGCCATCAGTGGCGGGGATGCTGGAAACACCATATATTTT CAISGGDAGNTIYF
TRBJ2-1 TRBD1 - TRBV7-9 TGTGCCATAACGACAGGGAGCTCCTACAATGAGCAGTTCTTC CAITTGSSYNEQFF
TRBJ1-1 - few TRBV5-1 TGCGCCAGCAGCAGAGCGACAGCAAACACTGAAGCTTTCTTT CASSRATANTEAFF
TRBJ2-5 - - TRBV4-1 TGCGCCAGCAGCCAAGATCGGCTTCCTCAAGAGACCCAGTACTTC CASSQDRLPQETQYF
TRBJ1-2 - - TRBV11-2 TGTGCCAGCAGCTACGGGGCCGGATCTTGGGGCTACACCTTC CASSYGAGSWGYTF
TRBJ2-7 - - TRBV28 TGTGCCAGCAGTTCCTTTGGTAGGTCGCTCTCCTACGAGCAGTACTTC CASSSFGRSLSYEQYF
TRBJ1-6 TRBD1 few TRBV3-1 TGTGCCAGCAGCCCGGGACAGGCCAATTCACCCCTCCACTTT CASSPGQANSPLHF
TRBJ2-1 - few TRBV6-1 TGTGCCAGCAGTGTGGAAAGAAGGAGCTCCTACAATGAGCAGTTCTTC CASSVERRSSYNEQFF
TRBJ2-2 - few TRBV6-2/TRBV6-3 TGTGCCAGCAGCTCCGTAAGGGGGAGGACCGGGGAGCTGTTTTTT CASSSVRGRTGELFF
TRBJ2-7 - - TRBV11-2 TGTGCCAGCAGCTTAGTCAGGGGGGTCTCCTACGAGCAGTACTTC CASSLVRGVSYEQYF